The 17 T cell receptor beta chains below come from one sample, sequenced in a study of T-cell reconstitution after alpha-beta-depleted transplantation in children. The TCRbeta library was prepared with unique molecular identifiers. MiXCR was run by TCRdb on the PCR reads, yielding one entry per CDR3 protein. The sample has about 980,000 distinct CDR3 sequences; around 30% are singletons. The sample was PBMCs, mostly from graft donor cells, taken 360 days after TCRalphabeta/CD19-depleted stem cell transplant. Receptors originate from a boy under two years old who had a stem cell transplant for SCID, so the T cells may come from the graft donor.

This clonotype has at least ten counts. The chain links TRBV5-1 to TRBJ2-1; either TRBD1 or TRBD2 may fit D (5 bases each). This CDR3 is built from 13 residues. CDR1 and CDR2 from the germline V gene are SGHRS and YFSETQ. The V gene lost 7 bases and the J gene lost 5 bases, with 13 bases spanning the gap. CDR3 nucleotide sequence: TGCGCCAGCTGGGGACCGGCAGACAATGAGCAGTTCTTC. This translates into CASWGPADNEQFF.

The rearrangement joins TRBV13 to TRBJ2-1; a possible D gene is TRBD1 (6 bases). CDR3 length equals 16 residues. The germline V and J ends were trimmed by 0 bases and 3 bases, with 12 bases remaining between them. Germline CDR1 and CDR2: PRHDT and FYEKMQ (reference sequence). The DNA for the CDR3 is TGTGCCAGCAGCTTAGGCTACCGAGGGGGCTACAATGAGCAGTTCTTC. Protein product: CASSLGYRGGYNEQFF.

The chain employs TRBV4-1 and TRBJ2-3; D is undetermined. Per germline, CDR1 MGHRA and CDR2 YSYEKL. The germline V and J ends were trimmed by 3 bases and 5 bases, with 9 bases remaining between them. The CDR3 has 13 residues. CDR3 nucleotide sequence: TGCGCCAGCAGCCAGGTTGTTGGAGATACGCAGTATTTT. This codes for CASSQVVGDTQYF.

The rearrangement links TRBV6-2 or TRBV6-3 to TRBJ2-1; a possible D gene is TRBD2 (6 bases). V was cut by 2 bases and J by 4 bases, with 18 bases left in between. This CDR3 is built from 17 residues. Germline CDR1 is MNHEY and CDR2 is SVGEGT. The CDR3 DNA reads as TGTGCCAGCAGTTACGCGGCTTCTAGCGTACTTTACAATGAGCAGTTCTTC. Its translation: CASSYAASSVLYNEQFF.

The chain links TRBV6-2 or TRBV6-3 to TRBJ2-1; the match to TRBD2 covers 8 bases. V dropped 2 bases and J dropped 2; count of bases not matched to a gene: 5. The CDR3 is 16 amino acids. The V gene's germline CDR1 is MNHEY and CDR2 SVGEGT. CDR3 sequence reads: CASSYKRGMAYNEQFF. CDR3 DNA sequence: TGTGCCAGCAGTTACAAGCGGGGGATGGCCTACAATGAGCAGTTCTTC.

V is TRBV24-1 and J is TRBJ2-3; D possibly corresponds to TRBD1 (6 bases). Per germline, CDR1 KGHDR and CDR2 SFDVKD. Trimming shortened V by 3 bases and J by 0 bases, and 9 bases separated the two germline ends. The CDR3 spans 15 residues. For the CDR3, the DNA is TGTGCCACCAGTGATCAGGGGAGTAGCACAGATACGCAGTATTTT. Encoded protein: CATSDQGSSTDTQYF.

This chain links TRBV20-1 with TRBJ1-4, with D hard to call. The CDR3 is made up of 11 amino acids. Germline CDR1 DFQATT, CDR2 SNEGSKA (reference sequence). V dropped 3 bases and J dropped 8 bases, with 7 bases sitting between them. CDR3: CSARVGEKLFF. CDR3 nucleotide sequence: TGCAGTGCTAGGGTGGGCGAAAAACTGTTTTTT.

In its sample, this clonotype was seen a few times. The rearrangement joins TRBV3-1 to TRBJ2-7; D gene ambiguous. V lost 2 bases, J lost 7 bases, and 18 bases lay in between. This CDR3 comprises 15 residues. CDR1 and CDR2 (germline): LGHDT, YNNKEL (reference sequence). This CDR3 reads CASSQSFGGLREQYF. CDR3 sequence (DNA): TGTGCCAGCAGCCAAAGTTTCGGTGGCCTAAGGGAGCAGTACTTC.

This clonotype came up a few times. The chain couples TRBV12-3 or TRBV12-4 to TRBJ1-1; D might be TRBD1 (5 bases). V was clipped by 7 bases and J by 6 bases, with 12 bases between them. The CDR3 is 12 residues long. CDR3 sequence reads: CASTLGAPEAFF. CDR3 DNA: TGTGCCAGCACCCTCGGGGCCCCTGAAGCTTTCTTT.

The J gene is TRBJ2-3, the V gene TRBV5-1; 7 bases match TRBD2. CDR1 and CDR2 from the germline V gene are SGHRS and YFSETQ. This CDR3 is built from 15 residues. With 0 bases clipped from V and 2 bases from J, the junction kept 3 bases outside the gene matches. The CDR3 is CASSLGDYNTDTQYF. The CDR3 region has the DNA TGCGCCAGCAGCTTGGGGGACTACAACACAGATACGCAGTATTTT.

This clonotype was detected a few times. The chain couples TRBV18 to TRBJ2-1; 9 bases map to TRBD1. Germline assignment: CDR1 KGHSH and CDR2 LQKENI. V shed 3 bases and J 6 bases; nucleotides not matched to a gene: 6. This CDR3 is built from 15 residues. The chain's CDR3 is CASSPTGTGINEQFF. The CDR3 DNA is TGTGCCAGCTCACCTACCGGGACAGGGATCAATGAGCAGTTCTTC.

This chain uses TRBV20-1 with TRBJ2-7; perhaps TRBD1 as D (6 bases). V lost 2 bases to trimming and J lost 0 bases, with 8 bases between them. Germline V gene lookup returns CDR1 DFQATT and CDR2 SNEGSKA (reference sequence). The CDR3 contains 13 residues. Here the CDR3 reads CSARPGHSYEQYF. The CDR3 bases are TGCAGTGCTAGACCGGGACACTCCTACGAGCAGTACTTC.

This clonotype was counted between two and nine times. The rearrangement links TRBV7-6 to TRBJ2-7, with D unclear. CDR3 size: 16 residues. Germline V gene sequence: CDR1 SGHVS, CDR2 FNYEAQ. Deletions cut 1 base from V and 2 bases from J, with 15 bases between. CDR3 nucleotide sequence: TGTGCCAGCAGCTTAGACCCTCCAGGTTCCACCTACGAGCAGTACTTC. Translated: CASSLDPPGSTYEQYF.

The rearrangement joins TRBV20-1 to TRBJ1-1, with 7 bases aligning to TRBD1. This CDR3 is 14 amino acids long. The V and J ends lost 5 bases and 0 bases, in that order; junction bases with no gene match: 6. Per germline, CDR1 DFQATT and CDR2 SNEGSKA (reference sequence). CDR3 loop: CSAPETGMNTEAFF. The CDR3 region has the DNA TGCAGTGCTCCCGAGACAGGGATGAACACTGAAGCTTTCTTT.

This clonotype has more than one count but fewer than ten. V gene TRBV12-3 or TRBV12-4 combines with J gene TRBJ2-7; either TRBD1 or TRBD2 may fit D (5 bases each). This CDR3 comprises 14 residues. V was cut by 6 bases and J by 7 bases, with 19 bases left in between. The CDR3 region has the DNA TGTGCCAGCAGCCCGTGGGGGTACCCTCGGGAGCAGTACTTC. The encoded protein is CASSPWGYPREQYF.

This clonotype was counted only a few times. V gene TRBV4-3 combines with J gene TRBJ2-3; TRBD2 matches at 12 bases. This CDR3 comprises 15 residues. The V gene end was trimmed by 6 bases and the J gene end by 4 bases; junction bases not matched to a gene: 5. Germline CDR1 reads LGHNA; CDR2 reads YSLEER. CDR3 region: CASSQTSGGADTQYF. The CDR3 coding sequence is TGCGCCAGCAGTCAGACTAGCGGGGGCGCAGATACGCAGTATTTT.

This clonotype was detected only a few times. The V call is TRBV5-8, the J call TRBJ2-1; TRBD2 is a possible D gene (7 bases). The CDR3 totals 18 residues. The V end was cut by 0 bases, the J end by 0 bases, with 16 bases between. Germline V lookup: CDR1 SGHTS, CDR2 YDEGEE. CDR3 protein: CASSLEEGGGSSYNEQFF. The DNA of the CDR3 is TGTGCCAGCAGCTTGGAAGAAGGGGGGGGGAGCTCCTACAATGAGCAGTTCTTC.